The entry that follows covers one T cell receptor beta chain sequence. The sample comes from a study of blood T cell repertoires in COVID-19. About the research overall: Sites in the United States, Italy and Spain provided acute and convalescent COVID-19 samples. Sample material is recorded as cDNA or gDNA derived from T cells, B-cell-depleted T cells, or PBMCs.

Germline lookup yields CDR1 MDHEN and CDR2 SYDVKM. The ends were cut back, 5 bases at V and 4 bases at J, with 12 bases in the middle. The CDR3 is 14 residues long. How the authors handled the data: For nucleated cells, counts were estimated from reference gene primer amplification. Measured with immunoSEQ multiplex PCR; TCRdb has only the in-frame clones, and not every one. V, J and clone size were drawn from that table, and D and trimming were deduced from the DNA. The table includes some 260,000 clones, 70% to 90% detected once. The sequence derives from a human donor in a cohort sampled during active COVID-19. Specimen: peripheral blood. V and J are TRBV28 and TRBJ1-3; maybe TRBD1 (6 bases). CDR3 DNA sequence: TGTGCCAGCAGTCTTACAGGGTCCGGAAACACCATATATTTT. Translation gives CASSLTGSGNTIYF.